A selection of T cell receptor beta chains follows, all from one sample in a study of monozygotic twins with inflammatory bowel disease. TCRdb reprocessed the 5' RACE reads; each CDR3 protein has one entry and no DNA is given. The repertoire shows around 380,000 distinct CDR3 sequences; the top ten hold more than 2%. Sequenced sample: blood. Every receptor here comes from a human donor with ulcerative colitis or Crohn's disease, or a healthy co-twin of an affected twin (not recorded which). The CDR3 runs from the conserved cysteine through the conserved F or W.

v_gene	len	j_gene	CDR3aa
TRBV18	19	TRBJ1-1	CASSPRQGASSYGGTEAFF
TRBV6-1	15	TRBJ1-5	CASNLRGGGNQPQHF
TRBV25-1	14	TRBJ2-2	CASSESRAGGELFF
TRBV30	14	TRBJ2-4	CAWSVSLQRDIQYF
TRBV19	14	TRBJ1-1	CASSIWRPNTEAFF
TRBV20-1	14	TRBJ2-7	CSARDQGGGYEQYF
TRBV7-9	12	TRBJ1-2	CASSSGYYGYTF
TRBV11-2	12	TRBJ1-5	CASAGWNQPQHF
TRBV6-1	14	TRBJ2-2	CASQQGAYTGELFF
TRBV7-2	14	TRBJ1-2	CASSRFGHTYGYTF
TRBV25-1	12	TRBJ1-2	CASSRQDYGYTF